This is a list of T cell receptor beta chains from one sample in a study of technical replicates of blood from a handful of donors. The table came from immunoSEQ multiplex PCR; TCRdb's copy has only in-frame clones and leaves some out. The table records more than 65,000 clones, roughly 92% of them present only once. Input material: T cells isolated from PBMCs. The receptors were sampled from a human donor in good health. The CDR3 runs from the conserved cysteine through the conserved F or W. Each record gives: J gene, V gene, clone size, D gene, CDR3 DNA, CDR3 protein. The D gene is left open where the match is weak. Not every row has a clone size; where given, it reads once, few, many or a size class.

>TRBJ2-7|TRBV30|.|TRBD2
TGTGCCTGGAGTGTGGTAGCGGGGCCCTACGAGCAGTACTTC
CAWSVVAGPYEQYF
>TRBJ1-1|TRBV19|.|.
TGTGCCAGTAGTATTTCCGGGGTTAACACTGAAGCTTTCTTT
CASSISGVNTEAFF
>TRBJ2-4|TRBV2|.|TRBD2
TGTGCCAGCAGTGATCGGGGGGGCAAAAACATTCAGTACTTC
CASSDRGGKNIQYF
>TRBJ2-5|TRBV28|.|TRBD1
TGTGCCAGCAGTTTGGGAGGACAGGGGGAAGAGACCCAGTACTTC
CASSLGGQGEETQYF
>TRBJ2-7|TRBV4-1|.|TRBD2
TGCGCCAGCAGCCCGGGACTAGCGGAGGAGGGGTACTTC
CASSPGLAEEGYF
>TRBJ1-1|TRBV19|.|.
TGTGCCAGTAGTTTCGAAGGAGGAGTGGAGACTGAAGCTTTCTTT
CASSFEGGVETEAFF
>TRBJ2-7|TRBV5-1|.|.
TGCGCCAGCAGCCAGCCGACAGGTCTATCCTACGAGCAGTACTTC
CASSQPTGLSYEQYF
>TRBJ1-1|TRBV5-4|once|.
TGTGCCAGCAGCACCGGGGAACTGAACACTGAAGCTTTCTTT
CASSTGELNTEAFF
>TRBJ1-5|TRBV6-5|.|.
TGTGCCAGCAGTTACGGTCAGGGGCATACCCAGCCCCAGCATTTT
CASSYGQGHTQPQHF
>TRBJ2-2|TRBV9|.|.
TGTGCCAGCAGCACAGGCTCGAGCGGGGAGCTGTTTTTT
CASSTGSSGELFF
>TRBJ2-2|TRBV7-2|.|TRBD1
TGTGCCAGCAGCTTAGTGGGACAGGGCTCGGGGGAGCTGTTTTTT
CASSLVGQGSGELFF
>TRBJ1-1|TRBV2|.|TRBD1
TGTGCCAGCAGTACGGACAGGTATAACACTGAAGCTTTCTTT
CASSTDRYNTEAFF
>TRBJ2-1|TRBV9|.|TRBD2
TGTGCCAGCAGCCTAGCGGGAACTAATGAGCAGTTCTTC
CASSLAGTNEQFF
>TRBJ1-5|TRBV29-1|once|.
TGCAGCGTATCTGGACAGCCTAATCAGCCCCAGCATTTT
CSVSGQPNQPQHF
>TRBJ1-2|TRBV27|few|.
TGTGCCAGCAGTTTATCCCCCGACAGGAGGAATGGCTACACCTTC
CASSLSPDRRNGYTF
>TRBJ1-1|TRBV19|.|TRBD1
TGTGCCAGTACCGGGACAGGGGGCAGTAATACCCAGAACACTGAAGCTTTCTTT
CASTGTGGSNTQNTEAFF
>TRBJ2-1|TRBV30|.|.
TGTGCCTGGAGGCTAGAGAGGTATGAGCAGTTCTTC
CAWRLERYEQFF
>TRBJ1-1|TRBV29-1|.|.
TGCAGCGTTGAATCTCGTAACACTGAAGCTTTCTTT
CSVESRNTEAFF
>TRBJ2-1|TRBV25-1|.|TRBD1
TGTGCCAGCAGTGAGTCGTCTGGACAGGGGGTCAATGAGCAGTTCTTC
CASSESSGQGVNEQFF
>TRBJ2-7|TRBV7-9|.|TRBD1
TGTGCCAGCAGCTTAGAATACAGGGGCTACGAGCAGTACTTC
CASSLEYRGYEQYF